The 16 T cell receptor beta chains below were found in one sample sequenced in a study of blood T cell repertoires in COVID-19. Only in-frame clones appear in the TCRdb table, and some are missing; sequencing was by immunoSEQ multiplex PCR. This table holds around 140,000 clones, 88% found once. Material for sequencing was peripheral blood. These receptors were obtained from a woman aged 50 to 60 with acute or convalescent COVID-19.

V is TRBV2 and J is TRBJ2-2; 10 positions agree with TRBD1. Germline V gene lookup returns CDR1 SNHLY and CDR2 FYNNEI. V was pared by 7 bases and J by 8 bases, with 7 bases of the junction left unmatched. The CDR3 extends over 14 amino acids. DNA of the CDR3: TGTGCCAGCAAAGGACAGGGGGGGGCAGGGGAGCTGTTTTTT. This gives the protein CASKGQGGAGELFF.

V usage is TRBV5-1 and J usage is TRBJ1-5, with TRBD1 identical over 7 bases. Germline CDR1 reads SGHRS; CDR2 reads YFSETQ. V shed 3 bases and J 2 bases; nucleotides not matched to a gene: 2. CDR3 length equals 14 residues. Here the CDR3 reads CASSWTGGNQPQHF. The CDR3 bases are TGCGCCAGCAGCTGGACAGGTGGCAATCAGCCCCAGCATTTT.

The DNA of the CDR3 is TGCGCCAGCAGCCAAGATCTAACAGCCTGGGCCTATGGCTACACCTTC. The encoded protein is CASSQDLTAWAYGYTF. This chain connects TRBV4-1 to TRBJ1-2; D not certain. Trimming removed 0 bases at V and 4 bases at J, with 15 bases between. Germline lookup yields CDR1 MGHRA and CDR2 YSYEKL. The CDR3 totals 16 residues.

Notes on this clone: Other DNA variants within this sample encode the same CDR3. This sequence joins TRBV7-9 and TRBJ2-7, with TRBD1 matching 7 bases. Germline trimming cut 5 bases from V and 4 bases from J; bases unmatched to any gene: 11. Germline V gene data show CDR1 as SEHNR and CDR2 as FQNEAQ (reference sequence). The CDR3 is made up of 15 amino acids. As DNA, the CDR3 is TGTGCCAGCAGCCCCGGGACACAGGGGCCTTACGAGCAGTACTTC. It translates to CASSPGTQGPYEQYF.

The chain has TRBV29-1 and TRBJ2-1, with D perhaps TRBD2 (7 bases). This CDR3 spans 16 amino acids. The germline V and J ends were trimmed by 0 bases and 7 bases, with 19 bases remaining between them. Looked up from germline, CDR1 is SQVTM and CDR2 is ANQGSEA. This CDR3 is CSVEDKGGGPKNEQFF. Written as DNA, the CDR3 is TGCAGCGTTGAAGATAAGGGGGGAGGGCCCAAAAATGAGCAGTTCTTC.

V gene TRBV11-2 combines with J gene TRBJ2-1; D is uncertain. V lost 6 bases, J lost 7 bases, and 22 bases lay in between. The CDR3 consists of 16 residues. From germline, CDR1 is SGHAT and CDR2 FQNNGV. The DNA for the CDR3 is TGTGCCAGCAGTCGTAGTTCGGGTGGTGGTTGGAATGAGCAGTTCTTC. Translated: CASSRSSGGGWNEQFF.

The chain is built from TRBV18 and TRBJ1-2, with 12 nucleotides matching TRBD1. CDR3 length: 17 residues. The ends lost 3 bases at V and 6 bases at J; junction bases unmatched: 11. In germline, CDR1 is KGHSH, CDR2 LQKENI. The CDR3 region is CASSPRPGQGAPDGYTF. The CDR3 DNA reads TGTGCCAGCTCACCTCGCCCGGGACAGGGGGCGCCCGATGGCTACACCTTC.

The CDR3 DNA reads TGCGCCAGCAGCTTGCACAGGGGTTCCAATGAGCAGTTCTTC. Residues: CASSLHRGSNEQFF. The chain has TRBV5-1 and TRBJ2-1; TRBD1 matches at 7 bases. Germline V CDR1 and CDR2: SGHRS, YFSETQ. The CDR3 totals 14 residues. V dropped 1 base and J dropped 6; count of bases not matched to a gene: 4.

This chain connects TRBV27 to TRBJ1-2; D perhaps matches TRBD1 (6 bases). The germline V gene has CDR1 MNHEY and CDR2 SMNVEV (reference sequence). This CDR3 is built from 15 residues. Trimming left V 6 bases short and J 4 bases short, with 18 bases between. CDR3 nucleotides: TGTGCCAGCAGACAAAAACAGGGCCGTCGCTATGGCTACACCTTC. Its protein product is CASRQKQGRRYGYTF.

The chain employs TRBV10-3 and TRBJ2-7, with D unclear. The CDR3 contains 13 residues. V shed 8 bases and J shed 1 base, with 12 bases lying between them. CDR1 ENHRY and CDR2 SYGVKD come from the germline V gene. The CDR3 reads CAIGTVESYEQYF. The CDR3 DNA reads TGTGCCATCGGCACAGTCGAGTCCTACGAGCAGTACTTC.

The genes are TRBV7-9 and TRBJ1-2; the D gene is possibly TRBD1 (6 bases). The CDR3 consists of 13 residues. Trimming took 5 bases from V and 0 from J, leaving 7 bases between them. In germline, CDR1 is SEHNR, CDR2 FQNEAQ (reference sequence). The CDR3 coding sequence is TGTGCCAGCAGCCCAGGGGCTAACTATGGCTACACCTTC. Translation: CASSPGANYGYTF.

The chain employs TRBV27 and TRBJ2-1; 10 bases are a match to TRBD2. J gave up 4 bases and V 6 bases, and 6 bases lay outside the gene matches. The germline V gene encodes CDR1 MNHEY and CDR2 SMNVEV (reference sequence). The CDR3 totals 15 residues. As DNA, the CDR3 is TGTGCCAGCAGCCCTGGACTAGCGGAATACAATGAGCAGTTCTTC. It codes for CASSPGLAEYNEQFF.

V gene TRBV5-1 combines with J gene TRBJ2-3; TRBD2 matches at 9 bases. V lost 0 bases and J lost 5; bases outside the gene matches: 4. This CDR3 has 15 amino acids. Germline CDR1 and CDR2: SGHRS and YFSETQ. Here the CDR3 DNA reads TGCGCCAGCAGCTTGGATGGCGGGAGGGAAGATACGCAGTATTTT. It is translated as CASSLDGGREDTQYF.

This chain links TRBV15 with TRBJ2-3, with D hard to call. This CDR3 is built from 14 residues. V lost 0 bases and J 1 base, leaving 5 bases between the germline ends. Germline V CDR1 and CDR2: LNHNV, YYDKDF (reference sequence). The CDR3 is CATSRDRGTDTQYF. The CDR3 DNA reads TGTGCCACCAGCAGAGATCGGGGCACAGATACGCAGTATTTT.

The gene calls are TRBV6-2 or TRBV6-3 and TRBJ2-1, with TRBD2 identical over 11 bases. The CDR3 extends over 14 amino acids. The germline gives CDR1 MNHEY, CDR2 SVGEGT. The trim removed 0 bases at V and 15 bases at J, leaving 7 bases unmatched. The CDR3 nucleotides read TGTGCCAGCAGTTACTCTCCCCCTACTAGCGGGAGGTTCTTC. Amino acids: CASSYSPPTSGRFF.

J is TRBJ1-2 and V is TRBV12-5; 8 nucleotides line up with TRBD1. Germline assignment: CDR1 LGHNT and CDR2 FRNRAP. This CDR3 is built from 16 residues. The junction had 12 bases not matched to a gene; V was cut back by 5 bases and J by 4 bases. The CDR3 reads CASGNEGQGASYGYTF. CDR3 nucleotides: TGTGCTAGTGGTAACGAGGGGCAGGGGGCCTCCTATGGCTACACCTTC.